Given below is one TCR beta chain in context. Its antigen is not identified. The data belong to a study of prognosis after radiotherapy for stage I lung cancer. Points from the study as a whole: Before stereotactic body radiation therapy the median unique TCR clone count was roughly 9,200, and afterwards it fell to 6,500 to 8,000. The study found lower Shannon entropy after stereotactic body radiation therapy in patients who developed distant metastases.

Genomic DNA was subjected to two-round multiplex PCR for amplification of TCR beta CDR3. It was primers specific to each TRBV and TRBJ gene that first-round PCR used. In the second PCR round, amplification relied on universal primers. Each CDR3 protein is one row after TCRdb ran MiXCR on the multiplex PCR reads. The profile shows approximately 13,000 distinct CDR3 sequences, roughly 50% of them singletons. Between the trimmed V and J ends, which lost 1 base and 2 bases, there was a span of 19 bases. The CDR3 extends over 18 amino acids. The germline gives CDR1 SGHRS, CDR2 YFSETQ. The chain employs TRBV5-1 and TRBJ2-1; a possible D gene is TRBD1 (6 bases). The TCR comes from a donor over 45 with non-small cell lung cancer. The specimen was PBMCs, collected before or after stereotactic body radiation therapy (not recorded which). The chain's CDR3 is CASSLWGPWRGTYNEQFF. CDR3 DNA: TGCGCCAGCAGCTTGTGGGGGCCGTGGCGAGGGACCTACAATGAGCAGTTCTTC.